The rows below give T cell receptor beta chains drawn from one sample of a study of tumor-infiltrating lymphocytes in localized non-small cell lung cancer. Clones were read by immunoSEQ multiplex PCR, and TCRdb kept only the in-frame ones, dropping some. The table shows roughly 7,400 clones, with about three fifths occurring only once. Sequences were obtained from uninvolved lung tissue not adjacent to the tumor. All receptors come from a human donor with non-small cell lung cancer. The CDR3 runs from the conserved cysteine through the conserved F or W. The order of the fields is J gene, clone size, D gene, CDR3 length, V gene, CDR3 protein, CDR3 DNA. D genes are given only for firm matches. Where a row states a size, it is once, few, many or the class of an expanded clone; other rows omit it.

TRBJ1-1 | NA | NA | 15 | TRBV5-6 | CASSLLGQPNTEAFF | TGTGCCAGCAGCTTGCTCGGGCAACCGAACACTGAAGCTTTCTTT
TRBJ1-5 | few | NA | 14 | TRBV11-2 | CASSADPYNQPQHF | TGTGCCAGCAGCGCCGACCCATACAATCAGCCCCAGCATTTT
TRBJ2-3 | few | TRBD1 | 16 | TRBV5-4 | CASSLSTGTGPITQYF | TGTGCCAGCAGCTTGTCCACCGGGACAGGGCCCATCACGCAGTATTTT
TRBJ2-7 | NA | NA | 14 | TRBV19 | CASSRRDSAYEQYF | TGTGCCAGTAGTAGGCGGGACAGCGCCTACGAGCAGTACTTC
TRBJ2-1 | few | NA | 14 | TRBV19 | CASSIDLGQSRQFF | TGTGCCAGTAGTATAGATCTGGGGCAGTCTAGGCAGTTCTTC
TRBJ1-1 | few | NA | 12 | TRBV11-2 | CASSMREAEAFF | TGTGCCAGCAGCATGCGGGAGGCTGAAGCTTTCTTT
TRBJ1-1 | NA | TRBD1 | 16 | TRBV11-2 | CASSLRDSLQNTEAFF | TGTGCCAGCAGCTTAAGGGACAGCTTACAGAACACTGAAGCTTTCTTT
TRBJ2-1 | NA | NA | 16 | TRBV12-5 | CASGLYRGGRNNEQFF | TGTGCTAGTGGTTTGTATAGGGGGGGCAGAAACAATGAGCAGTTCTTC
TRBJ1-2 | NA | NA | 14 | TRBV7-9 | CASSFLREIYGYTF | TGTGCCAGCAGCTTCCTTAGGGAAATTTATGGCTACACCTTC
TRBJ1-1 | NA | NA | 14 | TRBV5-1 | CASSLVASGTEAFF | TGCGCCAGCAGCTTGGTGGCATCCGGCACTGAAGCTTTCTTT
TRBJ1-4 | NA | NA | 15 | TRBV28 | CASSSSGAANEKLFF | TGTGCCAGCAGTTCGTCGGGGGCGGCTAATGAAAAACTGTTTTTT
TRBJ1-2 | NA | TRBD1 | 13 | TRBV29-1 | CSAPGQGARGYTF | TGCAGCGCCCCGGGACAGGGGGCGCGTGGCTACACCTTC
TRBJ2-1 | few | TRBD2 | 15 | TRBV9 | CASSVGEGSYNEQFF | TGTGCCAGCAGCGTAGGGGAGGGGTCCTACAATGAGCAGTTCTTC
TRBJ2-7 | NA | NA | 16 | TRBV4-2 | CASSQDNEQPSYEQYF | TGTGCCAGCAGCCAAGATAATGAGCAACCCTCCTACGAGCAGTACTTC
TRBJ2-1 | NA | TRBD2 | 15 | TRBV7-6 | CASSKSGGARNEQFF | TGTGCCAGCAGCAAGAGCGGGGGGGCTCGGAATGAGCAGTTCTTC
TRBJ1-2 | NA | TRBD1 | 13 | TRBV6-1 | CASSVGTDYGYTF | TGTGCCAGCAGTGTAGGGACAGACTATGGCTACACCTTC
TRBJ2-5 | once | NA | 14 | TRBV5-1 | CASSFDLNQETQYF | TGCGCCAGCAGTTTCGACCTCAACCAAGAGACCCAGTACTTC
TRBJ1-5 | medium-sized | NA | 15 | TRBV6-5 | CASSYAKQGGQPQHF | TGTGCCAGCAGTTACGCTAAACAGGGAGGCCAGCCCCAGCATTTT
TRBJ1-1 | NA | NA | 13 | TRBV15 | CATSRVSNTEAFF | TGTGCCACCAGCAGAGTGTCGAACACTGAAGCTTTCTTT
TRBJ1-6 | few | NA | 13 | TRBV6-5 | CASSSPENSPLHF | TGTGCCAGCAGCAGTCCCGAAAATTCACCCCTCCACTTT
TRBJ1-2 | once | NA | 11 | TRBV29-1 | CSVEVREGYTF | TGCAGCGTTGAGGTCAGGGAAGGCTACACCTTC
TRBJ2-1 | NA | TRBD2 | 16 | TRBV28 | CASSLWSAGATTEQFF | TGTGCCAGCAGTTTATGGTCAGCGGGGGCCACCACTGAGCAGTTCTTC
TRBJ1-6 | NA | NA | 14 | TRBV30 | CAWSVQGYNSPLHF | TGTGCCTGGAGTGTACAGGGCTATAATTCACCCCTCCACTTT
TRBJ1-1 | NA | NA | 14 | TRBV10-3 | CATQRQGKDTEAFF | TGTGCCACTCAAAGGCAGGGTAAGGACACTGAAGCTTTCTTT
TRBJ2-6 | NA | TRBD1 | 20 | TRBV7-8 | CASSLVILRTGGSGANVLTF | TGTGCCAGCAGCTTAGTGATTCTGCGGACAGGGGGCTCTGGGGCCAACGTCCTGACTTTC
TRBJ2-3 | large | TRBD2 | 15 | TRBV7-3 | CASSLAGGSTDTQYF | TGTGCCAGCAGCTTAGCGGGGGGCTCTACAGATACGCAGTATTTT
TRBJ2-2 | NA | TRBD2 | 17 | TRBV10-3 | CASLGASGVANTGELFF | TGTGCCAGCCTCGGGGCTAGCGGCGTCGCGAACACCGGGGAGCTGTTTTTT
TRBJ1-5 | once | NA | 14 | TRBV6-1 | CASSTDGSNQPQHF | TGTGCCAGCAGTACGGACGGAAGCAATCAGCCCCAGCATTTT
TRBJ2-7 | few | NA | 14 | TRBV27 | CASSLTGTSYEQYF | TGTGCCAGCAGTTTAACCGGGACGTCCTACGAGCAGTACTTC
TRBJ1-1 | once | NA | 13 | TRBV7-9 | CASCRDPYAEAFF | TGTGCCAGCTGCCGGGACCCTTACGCTGAAGCTTTCTTT
TRBJ2-5 | once | NA | 14 | TRBV5-1 | CASSLTGQPGTQYF | TGCGCCAGCAGCTTGACGGGACAACCGGGGACCCAGTACTTC
TRBJ2-3 | NA | TRBD2 | 17 | TRBV4-1 | CASSHHSQTSGRDTQYF | TGCGCCAGCAGCCATCACTCACAGACTAGCGGTAGAGATACGCAGTATTTT
TRBJ2-5 | NA | NA | 12 | TRBV6-4 | CASTREKETQYF | TGTGCCAGCACTAGAGAGAAAGAGACCCAGTACTTC
TRBJ2-1 | NA | NA | 14 | TRBV5-1 | CASSGGQEYNEQFF | TGCGCCAGCAGCGGCGGACAAGAGTACAATGAGCAGTTCTTC
TRBJ1-1 | NA | NA | 14 | TRBV2 | CASSAGGKGTEAFF | TGTGCCAGCAGTGCAGGTGGGAAGGGCACTGAAGCTTTCTTT
TRBJ1-1 | NA | NA | 12 | TRBV29-1 | CSVMGANTEAFF | TGCAGCGTCATGGGGGCGAACACTGAAGCTTTCTTT
TRBJ2-5 | NA | NA | 13 | TRBV11-2 | CASSLVYGDTQYF | TGTGCCAGCAGCTTAGTATACGGGGATACCCAGTACTTC
TRBJ2-7 | once | NA | 12 | TRBV5-4 | CASSREGYEQYF | TGTGCCAGCAGCCGCGAGGGCTACGAGCAGTACTTC
TRBJ1-2 | NA | NA | 16 | TRBV6-5 | CASSFGHSTVSYGYTF | TGTGCCAGCAGTTTCGGACACTCTACCGTCTCATATGGCTACACCTTC
TRBJ1-6 | NA | NA | 15 | TRBV10-3 | CASGSDGVAYSPLHF | TGTGCCAGCGGATCGGATGGGGTCGCGTATTCACCCCTCCACTTT
TRBJ2-1 | medium-sized | NA | 15 | TRBV7-9 | CASSLEGTFYNEQFF | TGTGCCAGCAGCTTAGAAGGGACTTTCTACAATGAGCAGTTCTTC
TRBJ1-5 | NA | TRBD1 | 16 | TRBV6-6 | CASSWLGQGDNQPQHF | TGTGCCAGCAGTTGGCTCGGACAGGGCGACAATCAGCCCCAGCATTTT
TRBJ1-2 | NA | TRBD1 | 16 | TRBV5-4 | CASSQDRQGRRGGYTF | TGTGCCAGCAGCCAAGATCGACAGGGACGACGTGGTGGCTACACCTTC
TRBJ1-1 | few | NA | 14 | TRBV5-1 | CASSVDSPGAEAFF | TGCGCCAGCAGCGTGGACAGCCCCGGAGCTGAAGCTTTCTTT
TRBJ2-7 | few | TRBD1 | 11 | TRBV2 | CASSQGDEQYF | TGTGCCAGCAGTCAGGGGGACGAGCAGTACTTC
TRBJ2-5 | NA | NA | 14 | TRBV5-6 | CASSRWVGQETQYF | TGTGCCAGCAGCCGCTGGGTGGGCCAAGAGACCCAGTACTTC